These T cell receptor beta chains were read from a single sample in a study of shared T cell receptors in the human thymus. The assay was immunoSEQ multiplex PCR, and TCRdb's table has in-frame clones only and misses some. Among approximately 580,000 clones listed, about 84% were seen once. This sample was shared with a second study, whose subject was human thymus T cells.

Sequencing was carried out using thymocytes. The receptor source for this set is a boy younger than two with a congenital heart defect. Both conserved end residues are part of each CDR3. Each record gives: V gene, clone size, D gene, J gene, CDR3 DNA, CDR3 protein. The D gene is left open where the match is weak. Clone size is shown for a subset of rows, as once, few, many or a class of expanded clone.

>TRBV7-8|NA|TRBD1|TRBJ1-4
TGTGCCAGCAGCTTAGGACAGGGGTTCAGTGAAAAACTGTTTTTT
CASSLGQGFSEKLFF
>TRBV7-8|NA|NA|TRBJ2-2
TGTGCCACTCAGAGGGGGACCGGGGAGCTGTTTTTT
CATQRGTGELFF
>TRBV5-4|NA|TRBD1|TRBJ1-2
TGTGCCAGCAGCTTGGACGGGACAGTCCTCAACTATGGCTACACCTTC
CASSLDGTVLNYGYTF
>TRBV16|NA|NA|TRBJ2-1
TGTGCCAGCAGCCCGACTACCCACTACAATGAGCAGTTCTTC
CASSPTTHYNEQFF
>TRBV6-5|NA|NA|TRBJ1-5
TGTGCCAGCAGTTCCACCCCAGTGTATAGCAATCAGCCCCAGCATTTT
CASSSTPVYSNQPQHF
>TRBV27|NA|TRBD2|TRBJ2-3
TGTGCCAGCAGTCAAGGGACTAGCGGCCCAGATACGCAGTATTTT
CASSQGTSGPDTQYF
>TRBV4-3|NA|NA|TRBJ2-6
TGCGCCAGCAGCCTTTCGGTCCCTGGGGCCAACGTCCTGACTTTC
CASSLSVPGANVLTF
>TRBV5-4|NA|NA|TRBJ2-3
TGTGCCAGCAGCCCTTCGGGGTCAGAGAAGCGCAACACAGATACGCAGTATTTT
CASSPSGSEKRNTDTQYF
>TRBV7-9|NA|TRBD2|TRBJ2-2
TGTGCCAGCAGCTCTGGGACTAGCGGGAACACCGGGGAGCTGTTTTTT
CASSSGTSGNTGELFF
>TRBV7-9|NA|TRBD2|TRBJ2-1
TGTGCCAGCAGCTTAGGGCTAGCGGGGATCTACAATGAGCAGTTCTTC
CASSLGLAGIYNEQFF
>TRBV2|NA|NA|TRBJ1-2
TGTGCTATTACCCGGACTCGGCAGCTTAACTATGGCTACACCTTC
CAITRTRQLNYGYTF
>TRBV19|few|NA|TRBJ1-4
TGTGCCAGTAGTGCTGACAGCTTCGCAACTAATGAAAAACTGTTTTTT
CASSADSFATNEKLFF
>TRBV28|NA|TRBD2|TRBJ2-1
TGTGCCAGCAGTTGGGGGGGAGAGTACAATGAGCAGTTCTTC
CASSWGGEYNEQFF
>TRBV15|NA|NA|TRBJ2-7
TGTGCCACCAGCAGAGAAGTGGTCAGGGGCTACGAGCAGTACTTC
CATSREVVRGYEQYF
>TRBV18|few|NA|TRBJ2-5
TGTGCCAGCTCACCGCAGGGCCAAGAGACCCAGTACTTC
CASSPQGQETQYF
>TRBV5-1|NA|TRBD2|TRBJ2-2
TGCGCCGCAGGGCGGGGGGCCACCGGGGAGCTGTTTTTT
CAAGRGATGELFF
>TRBV11-2|NA|TRBD2|TRBJ2-1
TGTGCCAGCAGCTTAGCGGCGGGAGGAGGTGAGCAGTTCTTC
CASSLAAGGGEQFF
>TRBV19|NA|NA|TRBJ2-4
TGTGCCAGTAGTATGAGCCATTTCGGGGGATTGGCCAAAAACATTCAGTACTTC
CASSMSHFGGLAKNIQYF
>TRBV19|NA|NA|TRBJ2-1
TGTGCCAGTGGCAGTTACAATGAGCAGTTCTTC
CASGSYNEQFF
>TRBV7-8|NA|NA|TRBJ2-1
TGTGCCAGCAGCTTAGGCGGCAGATACTACAATGAGCAGTTCTTC
CASSLGGRYYNEQFF
>TRBV4-2|NA|TRBD2|TRBJ2-7
TGTGCCAGCAGCCAAGGGGCCCCTAGCGGGAGGGATCCTTACGAGCAGTACTTC
CASSQGAPSGRDPYEQYF
>TRBV20-1|NA|NA|TRBJ2-3
TGCAGTGCGGAGAGAGGAGATACGCAGTATTTT
CSAERGDTQYF
>TRBV7-2|NA|NA|TRBJ1-3
TGTGCCAGCAGCTTCTCCAGGCCCCCTTCTGGAAACACCATATATTTT
CASSFSRPPSGNTIYF
>TRBV5-6|once|TRBD1|TRBJ1-2
TGTGCCAGCAGCTTGGGTCAGGGGGGCGACTATGGCTACACCTTC
CASSLGQGGDYGYTF
>TRBV6-1|few|TRBD2|TRBJ2-7
TGTGCCAGCAGCGACAGCTGGGACTACTCCTACGAGCAGTACTTC
CASSDSWDYSYEQYF
>TRBV7-2|NA|TRBD2|TRBJ2-1
TGTGCCAGCAGCTTAGCGAGGTTTAGCGGGAGAAAGGATGAGCAGTTCTTC
CASSLARFSGRKDEQFF
>TRBV6-5|NA|TRBD2|TRBJ2-1
TGTGCCAGCAGTTACCGAAGCGGGGAATACAATGAGCAGTTCTTC
CASSYRSGEYNEQFF
>TRBV20-1|NA|NA|TRBJ2-5
TGCAGTGCCAGCGGAAAAGAGACCCAGTACTTC
CSASGKETQYF
>TRBV27|few|NA|TRBJ2-7
TGTGCCAGCAGTCCTTGTGGGGGGATCTCCTACGAGCAGTACTTC
CASSPCGGISYEQYF
>TRBV7-2|NA|TRBD1|TRBJ1-5
TGTGCCAGCAGCTTAGAAGACAGGGGGCTCCAGCCCCAGCATTTT
CASSLEDRGLQPQHF
>TRBV27|NA|NA|TRBJ2-7
TGTGCCAGCAAAAACAGATCCCACTCCTACGAGCAGTACTTC
CASKNRSHSYEQYF
>TRBV4-2|NA|NA|TRBJ2-3
TGTGCCAGCAGCCCGAAAGTCGACAGGAGCACAGATACGCAGTATTTT
CASSPKVDRSTDTQYF
>TRBV10-3|NA|TRBD2|TRBJ2-1
TGTGCCATCTGGAGGGGAGGGCCCGATGAGCAGTTCTTC
CAIWRGGPDEQFF
>TRBV12-5|NA|NA|TRBJ2-6
TGTGCTAGTGGTTTCCCGGGGGCCAACGTCCTGACTTTC
CASGFPGANVLTF
>TRBV5-5|NA|NA|TRBJ2-7
TGTGCCAGCAGCTTTATAGCGAGCTCCTACGAGCAGTACTTC
CASSFIASSYEQYF
>TRBV21-1|NA|NA|TRBJ1-4
TGTGCCAGCAGCAAAGCCGGGGGGGTGTCGGGTGAAAAACTGTTTTTT
CASSKAGGVSGEKLFF
>TRBV7-2|NA|NA|TRBJ2-3
TGTGCCAGCAGCTCTTCCGCCCTACGCACTAGCACAGATACGCAGTATTTT
CASSSSALRTSTDTQYF
>TRBV4-2|NA|NA|TRBJ2-3
TGTGCCAGCAGCCATGGGGACTCGAGCACAGATACGCAGTATTTT
CASSHGDSSTDTQYF
>TRBV12-5|NA|TRBD2|TRBJ2-1
TGTGCTAGTGGTTTGGGTTCCTTTCGGGCGGGAGGAGGGGGGGGATCCAATGAGCAGTTCTTC
CASGLGSFRAGGGGGSNEQFF
>TRBV28|few|TRBD1|TRBJ1-1
TGTGCCAGCAGTTTAGCACGACAGGGTAGACCTGAAGCTTTCTTT
CASSLARQGRPEAFF
>TRBV27|NA|NA|TRBJ2-5
TGTGCCAGCAGTTCCCGAACTCTCGGGGGGCTGCTTCAAGAGACCCAGTACTTC
CASSSRTLGGLLQETQYF
>TRBV28|NA|NA|TRBJ2-3
TGTGCCAGCAGATTTCAGGGATTTAAAGATTCAGATACGCAGTATTTT
CASRFQGFKDSDTQYF
>TRBV30|NA|TRBD1|TRBJ1-1
TGTGCCTGGACAGGGGGGTTCACTGAAGCTTTCTTT
CAWTGGFTEAFF
>TRBV25-1|NA|NA|TRBJ2-2
TGTGTCAGCAGGACTAAAACCGGGGAGCTGTTTTTT
CVSRTKTGELFF